The sequence of this TCR beta chain was determined in a study of identical twins. Germline CDR1 and CDR2: MDHEN and SYDVKM. The ends were cut back, 4 bases at V and 1 base at J, with 34 bases in the middle. This CDR3 is built from 23 residues. Via MiXCR, TCRdb re-called the 5' RACE reads, giving one row per CDR3 protein. The sample yields 250,000 or so distinct CDR3 sequences, approximately 7% seen once. This clonotype was picked up a small number of times. The data were also submitted as part of a second study, on yellow fever vaccine responses in identical twins.

The receptor comes from a woman younger than 30 in good health. Sequencing used memory (CD45RO+) T cells sorted from blood. V is TRBV28 and J is TRBJ2-2, with D unclear. This CDR3 reads CASSWILVWYLPEEQKNTGELFF. The CDR3 DNA reads TGTGCCAGCAGTTGGATTCTAGTTTGGTATCTACCTGAGGAACAGAAGAACACCGGGGAGCTGTTTTTT.